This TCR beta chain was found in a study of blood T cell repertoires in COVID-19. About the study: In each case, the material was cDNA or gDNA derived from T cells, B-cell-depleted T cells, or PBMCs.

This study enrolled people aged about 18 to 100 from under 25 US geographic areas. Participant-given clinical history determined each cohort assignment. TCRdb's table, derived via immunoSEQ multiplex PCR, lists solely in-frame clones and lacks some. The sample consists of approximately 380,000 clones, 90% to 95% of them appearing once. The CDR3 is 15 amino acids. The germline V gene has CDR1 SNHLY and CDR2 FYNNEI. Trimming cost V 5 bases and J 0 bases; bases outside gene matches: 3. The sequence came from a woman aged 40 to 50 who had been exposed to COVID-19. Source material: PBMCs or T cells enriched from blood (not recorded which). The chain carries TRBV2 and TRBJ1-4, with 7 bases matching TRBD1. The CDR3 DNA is TGTGCCAGCAGTAAAGACAGGGCAACTAATGAAAAACTGTTTTTT. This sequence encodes CASSKDRATNEKLFF.